The TCR beta chain under discussion was sequenced for a study of blood T cells in healthy people across ages. The study, taken as a whole, reports: Researchers report that TCR beta diversity correlated strongly with naive T cell percentage.

Combining a sample-barcoded 5' primer with a J-beta primer mix, a second PCR ran for 7 to 11 cycles. TCRdb itself ran the 5' RACE reads through MiXCR, one entry per CDR3 protein. The table includes 1.5 million or so distinct CDR3 sequences, 35% to 45% detected once. Sample donors were healthy Caucasian individuals that came from Russia, aged roughly 6 to 95. CDR3 size: 15 residues. The V gene lost 5 bases and the J gene lost 8 bases, with 21 bases spanning the gap. This clonotype has a handful of counts. Its antigen remains unidentified. This TCR was recovered from a woman aged 18-35 years in good health. The V gene is TRBV12-3 or TRBV12-4, the J gene TRBJ1-2, with D hard to call. The sequenced sample was blood. CDR3 amino acids: CASSLRVGQLRGYTF. CDR3 coding DNA: TGTGCCAGCAGTCTGAGGGTAGGGCAGTTAAGGGGCTACACCTTC.